These 5 T cell receptor beta chains were all obtained from the same sample, sequenced in a study of patients and donors after allogeneic stem cell transplantation. MiXCR, run by TCRdb on the RT-PCR reads, gives a single entry per CDR3 protein. The sample includes about 410,000 distinct CDR3 sequences, 16% seen only once; the top ten take around 6.8%. The sequencing sample was made of blood, either unsorted or a sorted T cell fraction (not recorded which). The receptors derive from a human donor who was either an allogeneic HSCT recipient or a stem cell or donor lymphocyte infusion donor (not recorded which). It is not recorded whose cells these are; they may come from a transplant donor.

This clonotype was counted at least ten times. V gene TRBV15 combines with J gene TRBJ2-7; D unclear. This CDR3 is built from 13 residues. V was cut by 0 bases and J by 6 bases, with 9 bases left in between. Germline V CDR1 and CDR2: LNHNV, YYDKDF (reference sequence). In DNA, the CDR3 is TGTGCCACCAGCAGAGATAGTGTCTCCGAGCAGTACTTC. Translation: CATSRDSVSEQYF.

The table lists this clonotype with a few counts. The V gene is TRBV12-3 or TRBV12-4, the J gene TRBJ2-7; 10 bases line up with TRBD2. CDR3 length: 16 amino acids. After removal of 6 bases from V and 0 bases from J, the junction contained 8 bases not matched to a gene. CDR3 DNA sequence: TGTGCCAGCAGCCCCCGACTAGCGGGTATCTCCTACGAGCAGTACTTC. It encodes CASSPRLAGISYEQYF.

This clonotype appeared a few times. The chain carries TRBV4-2 and TRBJ2-2, with D perhaps TRBD2 (6 bases). Germline V gives CDR1 LGHNA, CDR2 YNFKEQ. This CDR3 is 15 amino acids long. Trimming took 7 bases from V and 3 from J, leaving 15 bases between them. CDR3 in amino acids: CASTSQGGHTGELFF. The CDR3 bases are TGTGCCAGCACCTCCCAGGGAGGACACACCGGGGAGCTGTTTTTT.

The chain combines TRBV9 with TRBJ1-2, with D hard to call. This CDR3 region has 15 residues. Germline values: CDR1 SGDLS, CDR2 YYNGEE. V lost 5 bases and J lost 0, with 14 bases in between. The CDR3 DNA is TGTGCCAGCAGTCCATCTGGGCCTTCTAACTATGGCTACACCTTC. Residues: CASSPSGPSNYGYTF.

The chain carries TRBV19 and TRBJ1-1; 9 bases line up with TRBD1. The CDR3 totals 18 residues. Germline CDR1 and CDR2: LNHDA and SQIVND (reference sequence). The ends lost 1 base at V and 0 bases at J; junction bases unmatched: 9. CDR3 in amino acids: CASSIGSSGQGMNTEAFF. CDR3 coding DNA: TGTGCCAGTAGTATAGGGTCATCGGGACAGGGAATGAACACTGAAGCTTTCTTT.